What follows is one T cell receptor beta chain and its context. This clone appeared once. Its antigen has not been determined. Base qualities are not at hand, and no much larger clone is one base apart. The data are from a study of cytomegalovirus exposure and HLA in healthy donors (dated by TCRdb to about 2017). For the wider study: In an earlier analysis of approximately 640 of the donors, 250 to 350 Gb of sequence data and roughly 100 million unique TCR beta sequences from 180 million or so T cells were reported. Among around 400 genotyped donors of the cohort, an average of about 240,000 unique TCR beta nucleotide sequences was sequenced per donor, of which 15% to 20% were non-productive. The study profiled the T cell repertoires of about 640 subjects by immunosequencing and related them to cytomegalovirus serostatus. Among the approximately 400 genotyped donors, 81% belonged to the genetic ancestry cluster associated with self-reported Caucasian donors. Every repertoire in the discovery cohort had been generated on one and the same sequencing platform. To predict cytomegalovirus infection status, the study combined high-throughput TCR immunosequencing, statistical association of individual TCRs with disease status, and machine learning. In the later analysis, no new phenotypic data were used to find candidate immune exposures; instead, reliance was placed on TCR beta sequences and their occurrence across donors. An earlier analysis of 587 of the donors applied high-throughput TCR beta sequencing to assess whether each TCR beta V gene segment acted as functional or pseudogenic. Because of strong linkage in the cohort, five DR-DQ haplotypes were treated as single units for association and clustering. Besides the first cohort of hundreds of subjects, a separate validation cohort made up of roughly 120 different subjects was used. The study aimed to test whether cataloging public T cell receptors could reveal signatures of past pathogen exposure. To study patterns of TCR occurrence, a later analysis re-analyzed previously published TCR beta repertoires from under 750 donors and added high-resolution HLA genotyping. Alongside the repertoire data, information on donor age, sex, ethnicity and CMV serostatus was compiled. Roughly 300 gigabases of sequencing data and roughly 90 million unique TCR sequences were included in an early release covering roughly 600 HLA-typed donors. A later genetic analysis used genome-wide SNP genotypes for about 65% of the 666 donors, treating that subset as a discovery cohort. Typing coverage varied by locus: about 629-640 donors for A, B, C, DRB1 and DQB1; approximately 520 for DQA1; nearly 610 for DPA1; around 490 for DPB1. HLA typing included class I and class II loci at four-digit resolution. The paper as a whole reports these results and caveats: It was suggested by the authors that the approach could potentially be generalized to other disease states and immunological phenotypes. Strong co-occurrence of HLA alleles, especially DR and DQ, made assigning TCR associations to individual alleles difficult. The study listed approximately 150 TCR beta chains as associated with cytomegalovirus. In a later analysis, around 17,000 TCR beta sequences were associated with specific HLA alleles at a false discovery rate of 0.05. Because counts were too low, more than 15 rarely observed V segments, including chromosome 9 orphons, were left out of the earlier analysis of a few hundred of the donors. In a later analysis, TCR association rates were found to vary across HLA loci, with the most associated TCRs seen for DRB1 alleles and the fewest for HLA-C alleles. Because the 87-base-pair reads could not distinguish some IMGT-functional V segments, including TRBV6-2 and TRBV6-3, those segments were excluded. In a later analysis, HLA-associated TCR beta chains were found to be more clonally expanded and to have lower generation probabilities than equally common non-associated chains. In an earlier analysis of more than 500 of the donors, most TCR beta V segments appeared in productive rearrangements about 90% or about 30% of the time, broadly matching IMGT annotations. In vitro tests confirmed that a few of the cytomegalovirus-associated TCR beta chains recognize cytomegalovirus antigens. In a later genetic analysis, fewer N-insertions in productive TCRs were reported among donors in an Asian-associated ancestry cluster than the approximately 670-donor mean. In a later genetic analysis, a missense DCLRE1C variant was associated with V-gene and J-gene trimming of TCR beta chains, and the association was replicated in an independent cohort. Sequencing depth was assumed to be roughly uniform across donors in the presence/absence analyses, though that assumption may not hold. A later analysis found that most CMV-associated TCR beta chains appeared HLA-restricted, with HLA associations seemingly driven largely by CMV exposure. A further reported finding was that TCR beta sequences accurately predicted the HLA-A and HLA-B alleles for most subjects in the first cohort. Linkage disequilibrium might explain the correlated functional status among segregating V segments, but an unknown experimental factor could not be excluded. While some public TCRs were present in many individuals, most TCR sequences turned up only very rarely across donors. In a later analysis, several top co-occurrence clusters were reported to appear linked to parvovirus B19, influenza, CMV and Epstein-Barr virus. This cohort had only TCR beta chains sequenced, and the lack of alpha or paired-chain data limited which features could be detected. The only immune exposure information available for the cohort was CMV serostatus. A group of highly shared sequence variants was considered likely to be a technical artifact of the sequencing pipeline. Because HLA typing was missing for some donors at each locus, association tests included only the typed subset. In both the original and validation cohorts, the classifier was reported to diagnose cytomegalovirus status with high specificity and sensitivity.

Deletion took 7 bases off V and 3 bases off J, with a span of 19 bases between the germline ends. The CDR3 has 15 amino acids, counting the end cysteine and phenylalanine. The CDR3 DNA has 45 bases and is translated from base 1. CDR1 is given as MDHEN and CDR2 as SYDVKM, both from the germline V gene. The cohort consisted of 666 healthy bone marrow donors. Cohort members were all nominally healthy when sampled, although unrecorded immune exposures were likely present. The donor tested CMV seropositive, placing the donor among the 289 seropositive members of the cohort. Each donor provided a peripheral blood sample, and peripheral blood mononuclear cells were used for TCR beta sequencing. The Qiagen DNeasy Blood Extraction Kit was used to extract genomic DNA from the blood cell samples. Library creation used the immunoSEQ multiplex PCR assay. For the multiplex PCR, a mixture combining 60 forward primers for TCR Vbeta segments and 13 reverse primers for TCR Jbeta segments was used. The CDR3 region of rearranged TCR beta genes was amplified from genomic DNA by a multiplex PCR assay. The amplified TCR beta libraries were sequenced on the Illumina HiSeq System as 87-base-pair reads. From the authors' description of their analysis: A later analysis counted about 80 million unique TCR beta chains across the 550 to 800 repertoires, and around 12 million of these chains were shared by at least two donors. Raw reads were error-corrected and collapsed into unique sequences by a nearest-neighbor algorithm in which closely related sequences were merged to remove PCR and sequencing errors. To assign V, D and J gene segments, CDR3 sequences were aligned to IMGT reference sequences. For a sequence to be retained, a match of at least six nucleotides to both a V gene segment and a J gene segment was required. A rearrangement counted as productive if the CDR3 had no stop codons and remained in frame with V and J, and every other rearrangement counted as non-productive. Following IMGT convention, CDR3 was defined as the stretch from the second conserved V-encoded cysteine up to the conserved J-encoded phenylalanine. In an earlier analysis of around 640 of the donors, sequences lacking an unambiguous match to a single V gene segment were excluded. An earlier analysis of some 610 of the donors called V segments functional above 56.7% productive rearrangements and segregating when the between-donor standard deviation exceeded 5%. To diagnose cytomegalovirus status from the catalog of TCR beta chain sequences, a statistical classification framework was built. In a later analysis, TCR nucleotide sequences were compared against IMGT/GENE-DB human TR gene sequences so that V and J genes could be assigned. The TCRdist pipeline was used in a later analysis to assign CDR3 sequences and most-parsimonious VDJ recombination scenarios. A later analysis defined each TCR beta chain by its CDR3 amino acid sequence plus V-gene family, and excluded reads lacking a unique V-gene family. In a later analysis, some 600 highly shared, low-generation-probability nucleotide sequences were removed to address suspected cross-contamination and a sequencing artifact. For each public chain, a later analysis derived a clonal expansion index from normalized ranks of inferred template counts within each repertoire. In a later analysis, generation probabilities were computed with a VDJ recombination model fitted to out-of-frame rearrangements, and the resulting probabilities were checked against IGoR. A later analysis scored TCR-TCR, TCR-HLA and TCR-CMV co-occurrence with hypergeometric tests, applying a repertoire-size bias correction to TCR pairs. False discovery rates were estimated in a later analysis by permuting HLA or CMV assignments 20 times. In a later analysis, co-occurring TCRs were grouped with DBSCAN, and TCRdist sequence similarity was added when clustering was performed within HLA-allele-positive subsets. For co-occurrence clustering, repertoires with fewer than 30,000 or more than 120,000 public chains were excluded, along with roughly 5 repertoires with anomalous nucleotide sharing. As stored in TCRdb, this immuneACCESS dataset retains in-frame rearrangements with V and J assigned. A fraction of the clones does not appear; measured against another copy, unresolved V genes explain less than half of the discrepancy, and the remainder lacks a known reason. V and J calls plus clone size are reproduced from that table; the DNA served to infer D and trimming. The table for this sample lists about 150,000 clones; approximately 80% of them were counted only once. The ten largest clones capture around 6.9% of the sample.

This clonotype originated in a male donor in good health and CMV-seropositive. The rearranged chain carries TRBV28 and TRBJ2-7; TRBD2 is possibly the D segment (7 matching bases). Sequencing was done on a sample of PBMCs. The CDR3 region: CASMGGRAHRYEQYF. The bases read TGTGCCAGCATGGGGGGGCGGGCCCATCGCTACGAGCAGTACTTC.